This TCR beta chain was identified during a study of T cell responses to AZD1222 COVID-19 vaccine. Study-level points and caveats: Regions 160-218 and 743-854 held dominance among vaccine-associated CD4 TCRs, which spanned spike.

Repertoires were generated with immunoSEQ multiplex PCR, while TCRdb's copy carries only in-frame clones and drops some. The table shows 140,000 to 150,000 clones, with around 91% occurring only once. A word on this clone: Its antigen remains unidentified.

Here the sequenced sample was peripheral blood, taken on day 0 of AZD1222 vaccination. This TCR derives from an adult in good health.

The DNA for the CDR3 is TGTGCCAGTAGTATTAGAATTCGGAGCCTCTCTGAAAAACTGTTTTTT. Residues: CASSIRIRSLSEKLFF. The chain is built from TRBV19 and TRBJ1-4; D unclear. CDR1 is LNHDA, CDR2 SQIVND, per germline (reference sequence). CDR3 length: 16 amino acids. Trimming stripped 3 bases from V and 7 bases from J, with 18 bases between. Looking up the rest from reference TRBV19 and TRBJ1-4 gives the full variable domain: DGGITQSPKYLFRKEGQNVTLSCEQNLNHDAMYWYRQDPGQGLRLIYYSQIVNDFQKGDIAEGYSVSREKKESFPLTVTSAQKNPTAFYLCASSIRIRSLSEKLFFGSGTQLSVL.